Each of the 10 T cell receptor beta chains below was sequenced from the same sample in a study of T cell repertoires in cytomegalovirus infection. MiXCR, run by TCRdb on the reads, gives a single entry per CDR3 protein. The table lists about a million distinct CDR3 sequences, roughly 31% of them singletons. These TCRs' antigens remain unknown. This specimen was cultured CD8+ T cells from PBMCs, taken from culture after CMV antigen stimulation. The receptors here all came from a human donor in good health (CMV status not recorded). Some clones in this sample may be carry-over from other donors' samples.

The gene calls are TRBV11-2 and TRBJ2-7; D call uncertain. This CDR3 has 14 amino acids. From germline, CDR1 is SGHAT and CDR2 FQNNGV. Trimming took off 0 bases at V and 3 bases at J, with 9 bases between the two ends. The CDR3 sequence: CASSLEWSDYEQYF. The CDR3 nucleotides read TGTGCCAGCAGCTTAGAATGGTCGGACTACGAGCAGTACTTC.

The chain is built from TRBV6-8 and TRBJ2-7; no reliable D call. The CDR3 contains 12 residues. The germline gives CDR1 MNHGY, CDR2 SAAAGT. V shed 4 bases and J shed 6 bases, with 10 bases lying between them. The CDR3, as DNA: TGTGCCAGCAGTTTTCGGTTTACCGAGCAGTACGTC. It translates to CASSFRFTEQYV.

The chain links TRBV7-3 to TRBJ2-1; D uncertain. The germline V and J ends were trimmed by 1 base and 7 bases, with 8 bases remaining between them. The CDR3 spans 13 residues. Germline V gene sequence: CDR1 SGHTA, CDR2 FQGTGA. CDR3 residues: CASSLRNGNEQFF. The DNA for the CDR3 is TGTGCCAGCAGCTTAAGAAACGGGAATGAGCAGTTCTTC.

J is TRBJ1-6 and V is TRBV7-9, with D maybe TRBD1 (5 bases). With 2 bases removed from V and 12 bases from J, the gap between germline ends came to 20 bases. Germline CDR1 reads SEHNR; CDR2 reads FQNEAQ (reference sequence). The CDR3 has 16 amino acids. In DNA form, the CDR3 reads TGTGCCAGCAGCTTACCTGACGCAGGGCCTAGGGGACCCCTCCACTTT. It is translated as CASSLPDAGPRGPLHF.

In its sample, this clonotype was seen a few times. The J gene is TRBJ1-2, the V gene TRBV7-9; the D is unclear. V lost 1 base and J 0 bases, leaving 6 bases between the germline ends. The length of the CDR3 is 14 residues. Germline V CDR1 and CDR2: SEHNR, FQNEAQ (reference sequence). Here the CDR3 DNA reads TGTGCCAGCAGCTTAGTAACGCCTAACTATGGCTACACCTTC. This sequence encodes CASSLVTPNYGYTF.

This clonotype was seen more than once but under ten times. The chain employs TRBV2 and TRBJ1-1, with D tentatively TRBD1 (6 bases). This CDR3 spans 10 amino acids. V lost 9 bases to trimming and J lost 12 bases, with 14 bases between them. The germline gives CDR1 SNHLY, CDR2 FYNNEI. The CDR3 coding sequence is TGTGCCAGTGGAGGCAGGGGAACTTTCTTT. Encoded protein: CASGGRGTFF.

This clonotype was detected a few times. V and J are TRBV6-5 and TRBJ2-1, with 9 bases lining up with TRBD2. The CDR3 is made up of 17 amino acids. Germline loops: CDR1 MNHEY, CDR2 SVGAGI. V lost 0 bases to trimming and J lost 5 bases; unmatched junction nucleotides: 8. CDR3 sequence reads: CASSYSQGLAGDNEQFF. CDR3 bases: TGTGCCAGCAGTTACTCCCAGGGACTAGCCGGAGACAATGAGCAGTTCTTC.

On this clonotype: A junction end diverges from the germline sequence, so it may reflect a read error. The chain is built from TRBV6-5 and TRBJ2-1; 13 positions agree with TRBD2. This CDR3 region has 16 residues. Germline V gene lookup returns CDR1 MNHEY and CDR2 SVGAGI. CDR3 residues: CASSYWGLAGLIEQLF. The CDR3 coding sequence is TGTGCCAGCAGTTACTGGGGACTAGCGGGATTGATTGAGCAGCTCTTC.

This clonotype was counted between two and nine times. V is TRBV5-6 and J is TRBJ1-5; the match to TRBD1 covers 9 bases. CDR1 is SGHDT, CDR2 YYEEEE, per germline. The trim removed 2 bases at V and 6 bases at J, leaving 3 bases unmatched. The CDR3 consists of 14 residues. DNA of the CDR3: TGTGCCAGCAGCTTCGGACAGGGGAGTCAGCCCCAGCATTTT. Amino acids: CASSFGQGSQPQHF.

This clonotype was recorded many times. The genes are TRBV7-2 and TRBJ2-3, with D unclear. The germline CDR1 and CDR2 sequences are SGHTA and FQGNSA. With 0 bases removed from V and 1 base from J, the gap between germline ends came to 11 bases. The CDR3 sequence is 16 residues long. In nucleotides, the CDR3 is TGTGCCAGCAGCTTAGCCCCTACCGCCGGCACAGATACGCAGTATTTT. It yields the protein CASSLAPTAGTDTQYF.